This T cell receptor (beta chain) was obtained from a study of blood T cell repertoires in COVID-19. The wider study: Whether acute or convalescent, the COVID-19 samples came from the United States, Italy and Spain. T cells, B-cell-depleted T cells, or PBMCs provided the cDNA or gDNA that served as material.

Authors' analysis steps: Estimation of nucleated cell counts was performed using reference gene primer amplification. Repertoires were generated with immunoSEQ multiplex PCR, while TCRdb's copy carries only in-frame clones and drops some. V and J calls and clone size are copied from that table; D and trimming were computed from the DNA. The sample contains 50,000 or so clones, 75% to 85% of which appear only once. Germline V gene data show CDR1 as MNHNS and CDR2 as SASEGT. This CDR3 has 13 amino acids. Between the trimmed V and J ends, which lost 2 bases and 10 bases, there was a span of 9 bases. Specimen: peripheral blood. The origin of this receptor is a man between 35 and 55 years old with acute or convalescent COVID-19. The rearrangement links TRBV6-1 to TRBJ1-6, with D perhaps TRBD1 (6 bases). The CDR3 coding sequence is TGTGCCAGCAGTGAAACAGGGCTGTCACCCCTCCACTTT. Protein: CASSETGLSPLHF.